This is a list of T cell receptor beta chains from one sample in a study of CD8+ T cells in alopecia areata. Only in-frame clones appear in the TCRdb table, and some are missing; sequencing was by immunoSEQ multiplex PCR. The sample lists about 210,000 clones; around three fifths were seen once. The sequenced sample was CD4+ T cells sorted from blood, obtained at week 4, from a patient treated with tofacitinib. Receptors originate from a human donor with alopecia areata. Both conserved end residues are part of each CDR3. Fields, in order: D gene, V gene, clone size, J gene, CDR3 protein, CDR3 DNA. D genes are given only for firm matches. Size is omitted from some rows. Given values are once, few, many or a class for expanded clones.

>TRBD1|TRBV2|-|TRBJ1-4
CASSAGQRNEKLFF
TGTGCCAGCAGCGCGGGACAGAGAAATGAAAAACTGTTTTTT
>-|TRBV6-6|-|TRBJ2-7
CATGRDYEQYF
TGTGCAACGGGACGGGACTACGAGCAGTACTTC
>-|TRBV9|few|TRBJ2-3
CASSPRGFNTDTQYF
TGTGCCAGCAGCCCCCGGGGGTTCAACACAGATACGCAGTATTTT
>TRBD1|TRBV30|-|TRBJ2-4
CAWSPDLTGGNIQYF
TGTGCCTGGAGTCCAGATCTGACAGGGGGAAACATTCAGTACTTC
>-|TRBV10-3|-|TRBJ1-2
CAISEDRSNGYTF
TGTGCCATCAGTGAGGACAGAAGCAATGGCTACACCTTC
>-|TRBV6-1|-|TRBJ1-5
CASSESRPSNQPQHF
TGTGCCAGCAGTGAATCGAGACCCAGCAATCAGCCCCAGCATTTT
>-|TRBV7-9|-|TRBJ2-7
CASSLDYRDEQYF
TGTGCCAGCAGCTTAGACTACAGGGACGAGCAGTACTTC
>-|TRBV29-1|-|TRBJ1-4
CSVDGGKGSGEKLFF
TGCAGCGTTGATGGAGGAAAAGGTTCCGGAGAAAAACTGTTTTTT
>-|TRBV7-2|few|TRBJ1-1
CASSLVGQLNTEAFF
TGTGCCAGCAGCTTGGTTGGTCAGTTGAACACTGAAGCTTTCTTT
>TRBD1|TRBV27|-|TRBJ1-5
CASSLDGTGTDNQPQHF
TGTGCCAGCAGTTTAGACGGGACAGGGACAGACAATCAGCCCCAGCATTTT
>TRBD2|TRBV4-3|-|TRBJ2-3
CASSPTSGGTQYF
TGCGCCAGCAGCCCGACTAGCGGGGGTACGCAGTATTTT
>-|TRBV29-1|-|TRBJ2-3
CSVDGLRGTDTQYF
TGCAGCGTTGATGGCCTTAGGGGCACAGATACGCAGTATTTT
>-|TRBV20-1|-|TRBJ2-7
CSVVKSYEQYF
TGCAGTGTGGTCAAATCCTACGAGCAGTACTTC
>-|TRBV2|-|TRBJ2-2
CASSASPTGTGELFF
TGTGCCAGCAGTGCCTCTCCAACAGGGACCGGGGAGCTGTTTTTT